A single sample gave rise to the 26 T cell receptor beta chains below, sequenced in a study of tumor and adjacent non-tumor tissue in lung cancer. No cell sorting was done before RNA was extracted from the tissue. More than 3 cm separated this lung sample from the edge of the tumor. Three rounds of nested PCR, following a modified ARM-PCR protocol, produced the TCRbeta library. One entry per CDR3 protein results from TCRdb running MiXCR on the multiplex PCR reads. The sample includes fewer than 100,000 distinct CDR3 sequences, 80% to 90% of them seen just once. What was sequenced was distant non-tumor lung tissue. These receptors all stem from a man aged 55 to 70 with non-small cell lung cancer.

This clonotype was seen repeatedly, ten times or more. The rearrangement links TRBV27 to TRBJ2-7; 7 bases line up with TRBD1. This CDR3 is built from 14 residues. The J segment lost 3 bases and the V segment lost 4 bases, leaving 6 bases of the junction unmatched. CDR1 and CDR2 (germline): MNHEY, SMNVEV (reference sequence). CDR3 sequence (DNA): TGTGCCAGCAGTTCCGGACAGGAACACTACGAGCAGTACTTC. It yields the protein CASSSGQEHYEQYF.

On this clonotype: A single base separates this from a much larger clone, so it may be a read error. This chain uses TRBV11-2 with TRBJ2-3; 13 nucleotides align to TRBD2. Germline V lookup: CDR1 SGHAT, CDR2 FQNNGV. The CDR3 loop spans 19 amino acids. J gave up 1 base and V 7 bases, and 14 bases lay outside the gene matches. For the CDR3, the DNA is TGTGCCAGCAACCCGGGACTAGCGGGAAAGTTCGGTGGCACAGATACGCAGTATTTT. Amino acid sequence: CASNPGLAGKFGGTDTQYF. Drawing the rest from reference TRBV11-2 and TRBJ2-3, the complete variable domain is EAGVAQSPRYKIIEKRQSVAFWCNPISGHATLYWYQQILGQGPKLLIQFQNNGVVDDSQLPKDRFSAERLKGVDSTLKIQPAKLEDSAVYLCASNPGLAGKFGGTDTQYFGPGTRLTVL.

The chain joins TRBV7-8 to TRBJ2-1, with TRBD1 as a possible D gene (5 bases). Trimming left V 1 base short and J 11 bases short, with 12 bases between. CDR3 length: 13 residues. Looked up from germline, CDR1 is SGHVS and CDR2 is FQNEAQ. The CDR3 coding sequence is TGTGCCAGCAGCTTAGTGCAGGGTAGTAAGCAGTTCTTC. Translation gives CASSLVQGSKQFF. Full variable domain (remainder filled in from reference TRBV7-8 and TRBJ2-1): GAGVSQSPRYKVAKRGQDVALRCDPISGHVSLFWYQQALGQGPEFLTYFQNEAQLDKSGLPSDRFFAERPEGSVSTLKIQRTQQEDSAVYLCASSLVQGSKQFFGPGTRLTVL.

The V call is TRBV29-1, the J call TRBJ1-5; no clear D. The length of the CDR3 is 12 residues. Germline CDR1 is SQVTM and CDR2 is ANQGSEA. V lost 8 bases and J lost 6, with 14 bases in between. The CDR3 protein is CSIGEKGQPQHF. The CDR3 DNA follows: TGCAGCATTGGGGAGAAAGGTCAGCCCCAGCATTTT.

About this clonotype: An end of the junction differs from the germline gene, which may be a read error. The rearrangement links TRBV6-5 to TRBJ2-6; 9 bases fit TRBD2. This CDR3 has 17 amino acids. Germline V gene sequence: CDR1 MNHEY, CDR2 SVGAGI. As DNA, the CDR3 is TGTACCAGCAGCCTAGCGGGAACCGGCTCTGGGGCCAACGTCCTGACTTTC. This gives the protein CTSSLAGTGSGANVLTF.

Comments on this clonotype: Mismatch with germline at one junction end may stem from a read error. The genes are TRBV6-6 and TRBJ1-2, with 7 bases that match TRBD1. This CDR3 region has 13 residues. Germline assignment: CDR1 MNHNY and CDR2 SVGAGI (reference sequence). The CDR3 nucleotides read TGTGCCAGCAGTTACCAGGGGGACTATGGCTGTATCTTC. Translated: CASSYQGDYGCIF.

The J gene is TRBJ2-2, the V gene TRBV5-1; D may be TRBD2 (5 bases). The CDR3 has 14 residues. Germline V gene sequence: CDR1 SGHRS, CDR2 YFSETQ. Trimming removed 4 bases at V and 1 base at J, with 8 bases between. CDR3 sequence reads: CASSQLGNTGELFF. Here the CDR3 DNA reads TGCGCCAGCAGCCAACTAGGGAACACCGGGGAGCTGTTTTTT.

This clonotype has at least ten counts. This chain links TRBV28 with TRBJ2-1; D is unclear. The CDR3 is made up of 11 amino acids. Trimming took 4 bases from V and 13 from J, leaving 11 bases between them. CDR1 is MDHEN, CDR2 SYDVKM, per germline. CDR3 nucleotides: TGTGCCAGCAGTTCGACCTACCGTCAGTTCTTC. Translated: CASSSTYRQFF.

In the case of this clonotype: Possible read error: a much larger clone is one base away. The chain couples TRBV5-1 to TRBJ2-1, with 9 bases matching TRBD1. Germline trimming cut 6 bases from V and 0 bases from J; bases unmatched to any gene: 7. CDR1 and CDR2 from the germline V gene are SGHRS and YFSETQ. This CDR3 is 16 amino acids long. The DNA of the CDR3 is TGCGCCAGCAACCTAGGACAGGGGAGCTCCTACAATGAGCAGTTCTTC. Translation gives CASNLGQGSSYNEQFF.

This clonotype came up once. A junction boundary mismatches the germline segment, possibly from a read error. The chain is built from TRBV4-1 and TRBJ2-3, with D tentatively TRBD1 (7 bases). This CDR3 comprises 19 residues. Germline CDR1 is MGHRA and CDR2 is YSYEKL. The CDR3 nucleotides are TGTGCCAGCAGCCAAGAAGGGTATAGGAGGGGACAGAGCGCAGATACGCAGTATTTT. As protein: CASSQEGYRRGQSADTQYF.

To note about this clonotype: Its ends do not fully match the called genes, so a read error is possible. This sequence joins TRBV11-2 and TRBJ2-5, with D unclear. The length of the CDR3 is 13 residues. The germline gives CDR1 SGHAT, CDR2 FQNNGV. The CDR3 protein is CASNSTSEETKYF. The CDR3 DNA is TGTGCCAGCAACTCTACAAGTGAAGAGACCAAGTACTTC.

As concerns this clonotype: The conserved final phenylalanine or tryptophan is absent from the CDR3, which likely points to a read error. J is TRBJ2-5 and V is TRBV11-2; TRBD2 is a possible D gene (6 bases). Germline CDR1 SGHAT, CDR2 FQNNGV. The CDR3 contains 16 residues. V lost 4 bases, J lost 5 bases, and 20 bases lay in between. In DNA form, the CDR3 reads TGTGCCAGCAGCTCCACAGTGGGGGGACCTAAGGAGACCCAGTACCTC. This sequence encodes CASSSTVGGPKETQYL.

About this clonotype itself: Given the absence of the conserved phenylalanine or tryptophan at the CDR3 end, a read error is likely. V gene TRBV6-1 combines with J gene TRBJ2-1, with 7 bases lining up with TRBD2. CDR1 and CDR2 (germline): MNHNS, SASEGT. The CDR3 has 15 residues. Trimming took 4 bases from V and 2 from J; bases not matched to a gene: 5. Here the CDR3 reads CASSADAGAYNEQFL. The CDR3 DNA is TGTGCCAGCAGTGCAGACGCGGGAGCCTACAATGAGCAGTTCTTA.

V and J are TRBV29-1 and TRBJ1-4; D unclear. Trimming shortened V by 4 bases and J by 6 bases, and 12 bases separated the two germline ends. In germline, CDR1 is SQVTM, CDR2 ANQGSEA. The CDR3 contains 13 residues. As DNA, the CDR3 is TGCAGCGTTGTGGGAGGCGTTTATGAAAAACTGTTTTTT. It encodes CSVVGGVYEKLFF.

The chain has TRBV10-3 and TRBJ2-7; 7 bases match TRBD1. CDR3 length: 14 residues. Trimming took 10 bases from V and 1 from J; bases not matched to a gene: 10. The germline gives CDR1 ENHRY, CDR2 SYGVKD. The CDR3 sequence is CATIEGTVSYEQYF. The CDR3 DNA follows: TGTGCCACCATCGAGGGGACAGTTTCCTACGAGCAGTACTTC.

This clonotype was observed a handful of times. A much larger clone lies a single base off, so this may be a read error. V and J are TRBV20-1 and TRBJ2-1; 7 positions match TRBD2. The CDR3 spans 15 residues. The V segment lost 6 bases and the J segment 4 bases; nucleotides outside the gene matches: 12. In germline, CDR1 is DFQATT, CDR2 SNEGSKA (reference sequence). CDR3 coding DNA: TGCAGTGCCACCCTGGGAGTGGGAGGGTACAATGAGCAGTTCTTC. Its protein is CSATLGVGGYNEQFF.

This rearrangement joins TRBV11-2 to TRBJ2-1; TRBD2 is a possible D gene (5 bases). Germline loops: CDR1 SGHAT, CDR2 FQNNGV. The CDR3 runs 14 residues. The CDR3 DNA sequence: TGTGTCATCAGCCGGGTAGGAGGCTACAATGAGCAGTTCTTC. Protein product: CVISRVGGYNEQFF. The full variable domain, in which reference TRBV11-2 and TRBJ2-1 provide the parts outside the CDR3, is EAGVAQSPRYKIIEKRQSVAFWCNPISGHATLYWYQQILGQGPKLLIQFQNNGVVDDSQLPKDRFSAERLKGVDSTLKIQPAKLEDSAVYLCVISRVGGYNEQFFGPGTRLTVL.

This sequence joins TRBV11-3 and TRBJ2-3, with a weak D call TRBD2 (6 bases). This CDR3 is 17 amino acids long. Looked up from germline, CDR1 is SGHNT and CDR2 is YENEEA. Between the trimmed V and J ends, which lost 5 bases and 5 bases, there was a span of 23 bases. CDR3 loop: CASSPGLGAGGKDTQYF. The CDR3 DNA follows: TGTGCCAGCAGCCCCGGTTTGGGAGCGGGTGGAAAAGATACGCAGTATTTT. Using reference TRBV11-3 and TRBJ2-3 for the parts outside the CDR3, the full variable domain is EAGVVQSPRYKIIEKKQPVAFWCNPISGHNTLYWYLQNLGQGPELLIRYENEEAVDDSQLPKDRFSAERLKGVDSTLKIQPAELGDSAVYLCASSPGLGAGGKDTQYFGPGTRLTVL.

The sample holds one count of this clonotype. A clone one base away is much larger, so this may be a read error. V is TRBV30 and J is TRBJ2-3, with D possibly being TRBD2 (6 bases). Germline loops: CDR1 GTSNPN, CDR2 SVGIG (reference sequence). There are 13 residues in the CDR3. V was cut by 7 bases and J by 4 bases, with 15 bases left in between. The chain's CDR3 is CAFDGGMADTQYF. The CDR3 nucleotides are TGTGCCTTCGATGGGGGGATGGCAGATACGCAGTATTTT.

Comment on this clonotype: Since no conserved phenylalanine or tryptophan closes the CDR3, a read error is the likely cause. The CDR3 sequence: CAWTSRERTHGYTS. The CDR3 DNA follows: TGTGCCTGGACTTCGAGGGAAAGGACCCATGGCTACACCTCC. The chain uses TRBV30 and TRBJ1-2; D is undetermined. The germline V gene has CDR1 GTSNPN and CDR2 SVGIG (reference sequence). V lost 4 bases, J lost 6 bases, and 18 bases lay in between. The CDR3 extends over 14 amino acids.

Regarding this clonotype: At one of its ends the junction is not consistent with the germline gene, which may arise from a read error. This sequence joins TRBV16 and TRBJ2-7; possibly TRBD2 for D (5 bases). Germline V lookup: CDR1 KGHSY, CDR2 FQNENV. The CDR3 is 14 residues long. The CDR3 DNA sequence: TGTGCCAGCAGCCCGACGGGGTCAGACTACGAGCAATTCTTC. Its protein product is CASSPTGSDYEQFF.

This clonotype was observed a single time. The chain employs TRBV5-6 and TRBJ2-3, with 9 bases fitting TRBD1. The germline V gene has CDR1 SGHDT and CDR2 YYEEEE. V lost 4 bases to trimming and J lost 2 bases; unmatched junction nucleotides: 8. The CDR3 has 16 residues. CDR3 region: CASSLGTGIITDTQYF. The CDR3 DNA reads TGTGCCAGCAGCCTGGGGACAGGGATTATCACAGATACGCAGTATTTT.

As to this clonotype: Germline and junction disagree at one end, which may indicate a read error. The genes are TRBV28 and TRBJ2-7; D possibly corresponds to TRBD2 (6 bases). The CDR3 is 14 residues long. CDR1 and CDR2 (germline): MDHEN, SYDVKM. Written as DNA, the CDR3 is TGTGCCAGCAATTTACGGGGGTTTGTATACGAGCAGTACTTC. Translating it yields CASNLRGFVYEQYF.

There are a few counts of this clonotype. A much larger clone sits a single nucleotide away, making a read error possible. This sequence joins TRBV20-1 and TRBJ2-1; 9 nucleotides line up with TRBD2. The CDR3 extends over 15 amino acids. CDR1 is DFQATT, CDR2 SNEGSKA, per germline (reference sequence). The DNA of the CDR3 is TGCAATGCTAGAGATAGCGGGAGTTCCTACAATGAGCAGTTCTTC. It encodes CNARDSGSSYNEQFF.

For this clonotype: At one end, the junction sequence differs from germline, possibly due to a read error. The chain joins TRBV29-1 to TRBJ2-7, with D unclear. The CDR3 is 10 amino acids. Germline assignment: CDR1 SQVTM and CDR2 ANQGSEA. The CDR3 sequence is CNVAQHEQYF. The CDR3 DNA is TGCAACGTTGCTCAGCACGAGCAGTACTTC.

About this clonotype: Because it lacks the conserved phenylalanine or tryptophan at the end, this CDR3 is likely a read error. Because the CDR3's place on the DNA is in doubt, the DNA is left out and the CDR3 is given as listed by TCRdb. The rearrangement uses TRBV6-5 and TRBJ2-1; TRBD1 reflects the table's D call only, with no check against the DNA. In germline, CDR1 is MNHEY, CDR2 SVGAGI. The CDR3 totals 17 residues, both ends included. Here the CDR3 reads CSSSYSYSGASYNEKFL.